This T cell receptor beta chain was retrieved from a study of radiation and T cells in renal cell carcinoma. The germline gives CDR1 PRHDT, CDR2 FYEKMQ (reference sequence). With 2 bases removed from V and 2 bases from J, the gap between germline ends came to 6 bases. The CDR3 length is 13 residues. Time point defined: blood 2 weeks post-SBRT. Treatment given: 15 Gy SBRT to primary tumor, nephrectomy 4 weeks later. Clones were read by immunoSEQ multiplex PCR, and TCRdb kept only the in-frame ones, dropping some. This table has 120,000 or so clones, roughly 91% appearing once. The sequencing here drew on blood, taken from a patient whose treatment included radiotherapy and nephrectomy. The rearrangement links TRBV13 to TRBJ1-1, with D hard to call. The receptor was isolated from a woman aged 70-85 years with renal cell carcinoma. The CDR3 sequence: CASSLMRNTEAFF. In DNA, the CDR3 is TGTGCCAGCAGCTTAATGCGAAACACTGAAGCTTTCTTT.